These 12 T cell receptor beta chains originate from one sample sequenced in a study of control samples from healthy donors and cancer patients. TCRdb's copy holds only in-frame clones and misses some; the assay was immunoSEQ multiplex PCR. The table shows some 140,000 clones, with approximately 90% occurring only once. Sequencing used blood. The receptors here all came from a woman aged 25 to 39 in good health.

The chain employs TRBV2 and TRBJ2-5; D is perhaps TRBD1 (7 bases). The germline V gene encodes CDR1 SNHLY and CDR2 FYNNEI. CDR3 length: 14 amino acids. V was shortened by 6 bases and J by 2 bases, with 13 bases between the two germline ends. CDR3 amino acids: CASRRDSMQETQYF. CDR3 bases: TGTGCCAGCAGGCGGGACAGCATGCAAGAGACCCAGTACTTC.

V and J are TRBV2 and TRBJ1-5; 9 bases align to TRBD1. Germline assignment: CDR1 SNHLY and CDR2 FYNNEI. With V trimmed by 8 bases and J by 0 bases, 8 bases remained unmatched. The CDR3 extends over 16 amino acids. The chain's CDR3 is CASQRDRGSSNQPQHF. The CDR3 DNA follows: TGTGCCAGCCAACGTGACAGGGGGAGTAGCAATCAGCCCCAGCATTTT.

In its sample, this clone was seen once. V usage is TRBV9 and J usage is TRBJ2-1; TRBD2 aligns across 12 bases. The length of the CDR3 is 18 residues. Germline V lookup: CDR1 SGDLS, CDR2 YYNGEE. V shed 3 bases, J shed 0 bases, and the junction held 7 bases outside the gene matches. The CDR3 sequence: CASSAPSGRAGSYNEQFF. CDR3 coding DNA: TGTGCCAGCAGCGCCCCTAGCGGGAGGGCCGGCTCCTACAATGAGCAGTTCTTC.

The chain uses TRBV7-9 and TRBJ1-1; D not certain. Germline lookup yields CDR1 SEHNR and CDR2 FQNEAQ (reference sequence). This CDR3 is built from 13 residues. The V and J ends lost 2 bases and 0 bases respectively, with 4 bases between them. This CDR3 reads CASSLKVNTEAFF. The CDR3 DNA sequence: TGTGCCAGCAGCTTAAAGGTGAACACTGAAGCTTTCTTT. Full variable domain (remainder filled in from reference TRBV7-9 and TRBJ1-1): DTGVSQNPRHKITKRGQNVTFRCDPISEHNRLYWYRQTLGQGPEFLTYFQNEAQLEKSRLLSDRFSAERPKGSFSTLEIQRTEQGDSAMYLCASSLKVNTEAFFGQGTRLTVV.

The V and J genes are TRBV28 and TRBJ1-2; 9 positions agree with TRBD1. The germline V gene encodes CDR1 MDHEN and CDR2 SYDVKM. J lost 3 bases, V lost 5 bases, and 7 bases had no gene match. The CDR3 spans 15 residues. CDR3 nucleotide sequence: TGTGCCAGCAGTCCAACAGGGGGCTTGGACTATGGCTACACCTTC. Residues: CASSPTGGLDYGYTF.

The rearrangement joins TRBV9 to TRBJ2-7; the match to TRBD2 covers 13 bases. The germline gives CDR1 SGDLS, CDR2 YYNGEE. V was clipped by 4 bases and J by 7 bases; unmatched bases: 5. CDR3 length: 14 amino acids. Here the CDR3 DNA reads TGTGCCAGCAGCCTGGGACTAGCGGGAAGGGAGCAGTACTTC. Amino acid sequence: CASSLGLAGREQYF.

This clone was recorded a few times. The V call is TRBV3-1 (or the pseudogene TRBV3-2), the J call TRBJ1-1; D is unclear. Germline V gene data show CDR1 as LGHDT and CDR2 as YNNKEL (reference sequence). V shed 1 base and J shed 7 bases, with 10 bases lying between them. CDR3 length: 13 amino acids. CDR3 in DNA: TGTGCCAGCAGCCAAGCCACTGGAGGTGAAGCTTTCTTT. It specifies CASSQATGGEAFF.

The chain has TRBV27 and TRBJ1-6, with D tentatively TRBD1 (6 bases). The germline CDR1 and CDR2 sequences are MNHEY and SMNVEV (reference sequence). Trimming took 2 bases from V and 10 from J, leaving 12 bases between them. The CDR3 consists of 14 residues. The CDR3 DNA reads TGTGCCAGCAGTTTACGCCCAGGGGTCTCACCCCTCCACTTT. Encoded protein: CASSLRPGVSPLHF.

This clone was seen just once. The CDR3 loop reads CASSLSRDRDYHYGYTF. The CDR3 DNA reads as TGTGCCAGCAGCTTAAGTAGGGACAGAGACTATCACTATGGCTACACCTTC. V usage is TRBV11-2 and J usage is TRBJ1-2; 7 positions agree with TRBD1. V gave up 2 bases and J gave up 3 bases; unmatched junction bases: 12. Germline CDR1 reads SGHAT; CDR2 reads FQNNGV. The CDR3 is made up of 17 amino acids.

The rearrangement uses TRBV5-6 and TRBJ2-1; possibly TRBD1 or TRBD2 for D (6 bases each). V was shortened by 0 bases and J by 3 bases, with 13 bases between the two germline ends. Germline assignment: CDR1 SGHDT and CDR2 YYEEEE. This CDR3 contains 16 residues. CDR3 region: CASSLGGGGSYNEQFF. CDR3 nucleotide sequence: TGTGCCAGCAGCTTGGGTGGAGGGGGTAGCTACAATGAGCAGTTCTTC.

This chain joins TRBV10-3 and TRBJ1-1; maybe TRBD1 (6 bases). The V end was cut by 10 bases, the J end by 2 bases, with 11 bases between. The CDR3 is made up of 12 amino acids. Germline loops: CDR1 ENHRY, CDR2 SYGVKD. CDR3 protein: CASRGPNTEAFF. The CDR3 coding sequence is TGTGCCAGCAGGGGACCTAACACTGAAGCTTTCTTT.

The rearrangement links TRBV5-1 to TRBJ2-5, with 8 bases aligning to TRBD1. Germline CDR1 and CDR2: SGHRS and YFSETQ. The CDR3 loop spans 14 amino acids. With V trimmed by 3 bases and J by 3 bases, 4 bases remained unmatched. The CDR3 is CASSWSGQEETQYF. As DNA, the CDR3 is TGCGCCAGCAGCTGGTCGGGACAGGAAGAGACCCAGTACTTC.